This entry concerns a single TCR beta chain. J lost 0 bases, V lost 6 bases, and 1 base had no gene match. There are 13 residues in the CDR3. From germline, CDR1 is LNHDA and CDR2 SQIVND (reference sequence). The sample is drawn from a study of control samples from healthy donors and cancer patients. The data were produced by immunoSEQ multiplex PCR, yet TCRdb's version contains in-frame clones alone and is incomplete. The sample gives about 130,000 clones, approximately 90% of which show up once; 8.5% to 10% is in the top ten. The origin of this receptor is a man in his late teens or twenties in good health. Sequenced material: blood. The chain uses TRBV19 and TRBJ2-5, with 7 bases matching TRBD1. The CDR3 reads CASRGTDQETQYF. CDR3 bases: TGTGCCAGTAGGGGGACAGACCAAGAGACCCAGTACTTC.